This T cell receptor (beta chain) was identified during a study of T cells in localized non-small cell lung cancer. Germline lookup yields CDR1 MNHNS and CDR2 SASEGT. The CDR3 totals 13 residues. The J segment lost 8 bases and the V segment lost 3 bases, leaving 6 bases of the junction unmatched. This table comes from immunoSEQ multiplex PCR, and its TCRdb copy is limited to in-frame clones, with some not included. The table includes tens of thousands of clones, just under 85% detected once. To note about this clone: The antigen is unknown.

The study, taken as a whole, reports: Among the tissues sampled, uninvolved adjacent lung had the highest T cell clonality, above tumor.

V gene TRBV6-1 combines with J gene TRBJ1-2, with 7 positions matching TRBD1. The specimen was peripheral blood, collected before any cancer treatment. The origin of this receptor is a man between 40 and 75 years old with stage I lung adenocarcinoma. DNA for the CDR3: TGTGCCAGCAGTGACCTGGACAGGAGCGGCTACACCTTC. This sequence encodes CASSDLDRSGYTF.